These T cell receptor beta chains were read from a single sample in a study of CD8+CD57+ T cells in acquired aplastic anemia. TCRdb re-called the reads with MiXCR, one entry per CDR3 protein. Altogether about 110,000 distinct CDR3 sequences are present, around 50% being singletons, with the ten largest covering under 35%. The material sequenced was sorted CD4+, CD8+, or CD8+CD57+ T cells (not recorded which) from PBMCs. Source of these receptors: a human donor in good health, serving as a control. Both conserved end residues are part of each CDR3. The D gene is left open where the match is weak. Clone size is stated in some rows and not others, as once, few, many or a class when expanded.

d_call: NA
v_call: TRBV10-1
clone_size: NA
j_call: TRBJ2-7
cdr3_nt: TGCGCCAGCTCAGGACAGCTGCTCCTAGGCGAGCAGTACTTC
cdr3_aa: CASSGQLLLGEQYF

d_call: TRBD1
v_call: TRBV7-3
clone_size: NA
j_call: TRBJ2-3
cdr3_nt: TGTGCCAGCAGAAAAACAGGGGCTAGCACAGATACGCAGTATTTT
cdr3_aa: CASRKTGASTDTQYF

d_call: NA
v_call: TRBV29-1
clone_size: NA
j_call: TRBJ1-1
cdr3_nt: TGCAGCGTTGAACCGGGGCTCAACACTGAAGCTTTCTTT
cdr3_aa: CSVEPGLNTEAFF

d_call: NA
v_call: TRBV20-1
clone_size: NA
j_call: TRBJ2-7
cdr3_nt: TGCAGTGCGGACGAGCGGGCTTACGAGCAGTACTTC
cdr3_aa: CSADERAYEQYF

d_call: NA
v_call: TRBV9
clone_size: many
j_call: TRBJ2-5
cdr3_nt: TGTGCCAGCAGCGCGGGACAAATGGGGGTAGAGACCCAGTACTTC
cdr3_aa: CASSAGQMGVETQYF

d_call: NA
v_call: TRBV15
clone_size: NA
j_call: TRBJ1-5
cdr3_nt: TGTGCCACCAGCAGAGAAGGAGGTAGCAATCAGCCCCAGCATTTT
cdr3_aa: CATSREGGSNQPQHF

d_call: NA
v_call: TRBV2
clone_size: NA
j_call: TRBJ1-5
cdr3_nt: TGTGCCAGCCACAGTGATAATCAGCCCCAGCATTTT
cdr3_aa: CASHSDNQPQHF

d_call: NA
v_call: TRBV9
clone_size: many
j_call: TRBJ2-7
cdr3_nt: TGTGCCAGCAGGGCAGGGGATTCCTCCTACGAGCAGTACTTC
cdr3_aa: CASRAGDSSYEQYF

d_call: NA
v_call: TRBV15
clone_size: few
j_call: TRBJ2-5
cdr3_nt: TGTGCCACCAGAGGAAGGGGGATCCAAGAGACCCAGTACTTC
cdr3_aa: CATRGRGIQETQYF

d_call: TRBD1
v_call: TRBV19
clone_size: many
j_call: TRBJ1-2
cdr3_nt: TGTGCCAGTAGCGAACAGGGGGCAAGGAGGGGCTACACCTTC
cdr3_aa: CASSEQGARRGYTF

d_call: NA
v_call: TRBV25-1
clone_size: few
j_call: TRBJ2-7
cdr3_nt: TGTGCCAGCAGCGTCTCCCTCGAGGGCTCCTACGAGCAGTACTTC
cdr3_aa: CASSVSLEGSYEQYF

d_call: NA
v_call: TRBV15
clone_size: once
j_call: TRBJ2-5
cdr3_nt: TGTGCGACCCGGGGTCCCCAAGAGACCCAGTACTTC
cdr3_aa: CATRGPQETQYF

d_call: NA
v_call: TRBV15
clone_size: NA
j_call: TRBJ2-7
cdr3_nt: TGTGCCACCAGTGAGACAGACATGGTGGACGAGCAGTACTTC
cdr3_aa: CATSETDMVDEQYF

d_call: NA
v_call: TRBV9
clone_size: NA
j_call: TRBJ2-7
cdr3_nt: TGTGCCAGCAGCGTTGGGGGCGGGGTAAACTACGAGCAGTACTTC
cdr3_aa: CASSVGGGVNYEQYF

d_call: NA
v_call: TRBV19
clone_size: NA
j_call: TRBJ1-3
cdr3_nt: TGTGCCAGTAGTATTCGGCACGGGATTGGAAACACCATATATTTT
cdr3_aa: CASSIRHGIGNTIYF

d_call: NA
v_call: TRBV15
clone_size: few
j_call: TRBJ2-7
cdr3_nt: TGTGCCACCAGCAGAGAGGCCCTTTACGAGCAGTACTTC
cdr3_aa: CATSREALYEQYF

d_call: NA
v_call: TRBV7-2
clone_size: NA
j_call: TRBJ1-1
cdr3_nt: TGTGCCAGCAGCTTAGCTCGGGGCATGAACACTGAAGCTTTCTTT
cdr3_aa: CASSLARGMNTEAFF

d_call: NA
v_call: TRBV6-1
clone_size: few
j_call: TRBJ2-2
cdr3_nt: TGTGCCAGCAGTGAATTCCAGGATGTGGCGGCCGGGGAGCTGTTTTTT
cdr3_aa: CASSEFQDVAAGELFF

d_call: NA
v_call: TRBV29-1
clone_size: NA
j_call: TRBJ1-2
cdr3_nt: TGCAGCGTTGAAGAACAGGGCGAGTATGGCTACACCTTC
cdr3_aa: CSVEEQGEYGYTF

d_call: NA
v_call: TRBV29-1
clone_size: NA
j_call: TRBJ1-1
cdr3_nt: TGCAGCGTTTTGAGGTCGGGACTCATGAACACTGAAGCTTTCTTT
cdr3_aa: CSVLRSGLMNTEAFF

d_call: TRBD1
v_call: TRBV7-2
clone_size: few
j_call: TRBJ2-7
cdr3_nt: TGTGCCAGCAGCTTAGCGTCCGGACAGGCCTACGAGCAGTACTTC
cdr3_aa: CASSLASGQAYEQYF

d_call: NA
v_call: TRBV10-3
clone_size: NA
j_call: TRBJ2-1
cdr3_nt: TGTGCCATCAGCCCCTCGGGCGGGCCTTACAATGAGCAGTTCTTC
cdr3_aa: CAISPSGGPYNEQFF

d_call: TRBD1
v_call: TRBV2
clone_size: NA
j_call: TRBJ2-7
cdr3_nt: TGTGCCAGCGCCAACAGGGGGCTTGAGCAGTACTTC
cdr3_aa: CASANRGLEQYF

d_call: NA
v_call: TRBV19
clone_size: once
j_call: TRBJ1-1
cdr3_nt: TGTGCCATCCCAAGGGGCACTGAAGCTTTCTTT
cdr3_aa: CAIPRGTEAFF

d_call: TRBD2
v_call: TRBV6-1
clone_size: NA
j_call: TRBJ2-3
cdr3_nt: TGTGCCAGCAGAGACGGGGGGGCAGATACGCAGTATTTT
cdr3_aa: CASRDGGADTQYF

d_call: NA
v_call: TRBV2
clone_size: few
j_call: TRBJ1-2
cdr3_nt: TGTGCCAGCAATGAGGGGACCAGGGAGGAGTTCTTC
cdr3_aa: CASNEGTREEFF

d_call: TRBD2
v_call: TRBV27
clone_size: NA
j_call: TRBJ2-4
cdr3_nt: TGTGCCAGCAGTTTATATAGCGGGAACATTCAGTACTTC
cdr3_aa: CASSLYSGNIQYF

d_call: NA
v_call: TRBV7-8
clone_size: many
j_call: TRBJ1-5
cdr3_nt: TGTGCCAGCAGCTTAGATAGGATTCACAATCAGCCCCAGCATTTT
cdr3_aa: CASSLDRIHNQPQHF

d_call: TRBD1
v_call: TRBV7-2
clone_size: NA
j_call: TRBJ1-2
cdr3_nt: TGTGCCAGCAGTCGGGAACAGGGGCCCTATGGCTACACCTTC
cdr3_aa: CASSREQGPYGYTF

d_call: NA
v_call: TRBV9
clone_size: NA
j_call: TRBJ1-1
cdr3_nt: TGTGCCAGCAGCGTAGGTGATGAAGCTTTCTTT
cdr3_aa: CASSVGDEAFF

d_call: NA
v_call: TRBV19
clone_size: NA
j_call: TRBJ1-4
cdr3_nt: TGTGCCAGTACCAAGGGGCGAATAGGTGAAAAACTGTTTTTT
cdr3_aa: CASTKGRIGEKLFF

d_call: TRBD1
v_call: TRBV29-1
clone_size: many
j_call: TRBJ1-2
cdr3_nt: TGCAGCGTTGAAGTAGCTGACAGGGGCTATGGCTACACCTTC
cdr3_aa: CSVEVADRGYGYTF

d_call: NA
v_call: TRBV9
clone_size: many
j_call: TRBJ1-2
cdr3_nt: TGTGCCAGCAGCGAAGAAAGCGGACAGCTTTTAAACTATGGCTACACCTTC
cdr3_aa: CASSEESGQLLNYGYTF

d_call: TRBD1
v_call: TRBV7-8
clone_size: many
j_call: TRBJ2-7
cdr3_nt: TGTGCCAGCAGCTTAGGGCGTGCAGGGGGCTTCTCCTACGAGCAGTACTTC
cdr3_aa: CASSLGRAGGFSYEQYF

d_call: NA
v_call: TRBV4-3
clone_size: many
j_call: TRBJ1-1
cdr3_nt: TGCGCCAGCAGCCAGGGCACTATGAACACTGAAGCTTTCTTT
cdr3_aa: CASSQGTMNTEAFF

d_call: NA
v_call: TRBV7-2
clone_size: NA
j_call: TRBJ1-2
cdr3_nt: TGTGCCAGCAGCTCAGGGAGTCAAGGCTACACCTTC
cdr3_aa: CASSSGSQGYTF

d_call: NA
v_call: TRBV10-1
clone_size: NA
j_call: TRBJ2-7
cdr3_nt: TGCGCCAGCATTTACAGGGACGGCTACGAGCAGTACTTC
cdr3_aa: CASIYRDGYEQYF

d_call: TRBD2
v_call: TRBV10-2
clone_size: NA
j_call: TRBJ2-7
cdr3_nt: TGCGCCAGCAGTGCCTGGACTAGCGGAATGGTATCCTACGAGCAGTACTTC
cdr3_aa: CASSAWTSGMVSYEQYF

d_call: NA
v_call: TRBV20-1
clone_size: few
j_call: TRBJ1-2
cdr3_nt: TGCAGTGCACCACAGGAGAAAAACGGCTATGGCTACACCTTC
cdr3_aa: CSAPQEKNGYGYTF

d_call: TRBD1
v_call: TRBV20-1
clone_size: NA
j_call: TRBJ2-7
cdr3_nt: TGCAGTGCTAGGGCAGGGGGCTCCTACGAGCAGTACTTC
cdr3_aa: CSARAGGSYEQYF

d_call: TRBD1
v_call: TRBV10-3
clone_size: NA
j_call: TRBJ2-7
cdr3_nt: TGTGCCAGCGGACAGGGGGCTCCGGGGGAGCAGTACTTC
cdr3_aa: CASGQGAPGEQYF

d_call: NA
v_call: TRBV20-1
clone_size: NA
j_call: TRBJ1-1
cdr3_nt: TGCAGTGCTAGGGTCGCGCATTGGGAGAATGAAGCTTTCTTT
cdr3_aa: CSARVAHWENEAFF

d_call: NA
v_call: TRBV2
clone_size: NA
j_call: TRBJ1-5
cdr3_nt: TGTGCCAGCAGCGCCAGGGTGGGGGAGAATCAGCCCCAGCATTTT
cdr3_aa: CASSARVGENQPQHF

d_call: NA
v_call: TRBV15
clone_size: NA
j_call: TRBJ1-5
cdr3_nt: TGTGCCACCGCAGGGTACAATCAGCCCCAGCATTTT
cdr3_aa: CATAGYNQPQHF

d_call: NA
v_call: TRBV11-2
clone_size: many
j_call: TRBJ1-1
cdr3_nt: TGTGCCAGCAGCTTGGACGGCTTGAACACTGAAGCTTTCTTT
cdr3_aa: CASSLDGLNTEAFF

d_call: NA
v_call: TRBV5-4
clone_size: NA
j_call: TRBJ2-3
cdr3_nt: TGTGCCAGCAGCTTTTCCTCGGGGAGCACAGATACGCAGTATTTT
cdr3_aa: CASSFSSGSTDTQYF

d_call: NA
v_call: TRBV7-2
clone_size: once
j_call: TRBJ1-3
cdr3_nt: TGTGCCAGCAGCTCGCAGGGGAGCGGAAACACCATATATTTT
cdr3_aa: CASSSQGSGNTIYF

d_call: NA
v_call: TRBV7-3
clone_size: NA
j_call: TRBJ2-3
cdr3_nt: TGTGCCAGCAGCCCGTTCCTCACAGATACGCAGTATTTT
cdr3_aa: CASSPFLTDTQYF